These T cell receptor beta chains were read from a single sample in a study of glioma-infiltrating T cells after dendritic cell vaccination. Only in-frame clones appear in the TCRdb table, and some are missing; sequencing was by immunoSEQ multiplex PCR. This sample has some 46,000 clones; approximately 91% occur once, and the top ten carry approximately 5.3%. This specimen consisted of blood, obtained after dendritic cell vaccination. Source of these receptors: a human donor with glioblastoma. The CDR3 runs from the conserved cysteine through the conserved F or W. A D gene is named only where the DNA matches it firmly. Part of the rows lack a size; the others show once, few, many or a class for expanded clones.

clone_size j_call d_call v_call cdr3_aa cdr3_nt
- TRBJ1-2 - TRBV2 CASRADRSNYGYTF TGTGCCAGCAGAGCTGACAGGAGTAACTATGGCTACACCTTC
- TRBJ1-2 TRBD1 TRBV5-6 CASSSGQGSYGYTF TGTGCCAGCAGCTCCGGACAGGGGAGCTATGGCTACACCTTC
- TRBJ2-7 TRBD2 TRBV28 CASGQVAGPSYEQYF TGTGCCAGCGGCCAAGTAGCGGGCCCCTCCTACGAGCAGTACTTC
- TRBJ1-4 - TRBV7-8 CASSLANGKLFF TGTGCCAGCAGCTTAGCGAACGGAAAACTGTTTTTT
- TRBJ1-5 - TRBV19 CASSIDVGGVNQPQHF TGTGCCAGTAGTATTGATGTTGGCGGGGTGAATCAGCCCCAGCATTTT
- TRBJ2-2 TRBD2 TRBV4-2 CASSHVTPGTSRPTSSPGELFF TGTGCCAGCAGCCACGTTACCCCCGGGACTAGCAGACCTACCTCGAGCCCCGGGGAGCTGTTTTTT
few TRBJ2-5 - TRBV5-6 CASSLGATVRETQYF TGTGCCAGCAGCCTAGGGGCAACGGTGCGAGAGACCCAGTACTTC
- TRBJ2-2 TRBD2 TRBV2 CASSEGGLTSPGELFF TGTGCCAGCAGTGAAGGGGGCCTGACTAGCCCCGGGGAGCTGTTTTTT
- TRBJ2-3 TRBD2 TRBV6-5 CASSYAKRGGTDTQYF TGTGCCAGCAGTTACGCGAAGCGGGGTGGCACAGATACGCAGTATTTT
- TRBJ1-1 - TRBV5-1 CASSLDSNTEAFF TGCGCCAGCAGCTTGGATAGCAACACTGAAGCTTTCTTT
- TRBJ1-1 - TRBV29-1 CSAGARNRDTEAFF TGCAGCGCCGGTGCTAGAAACCGTGACACTGAAGCTTTCTTT
- TRBJ1-1 - TRBV19 CASSIGGDTEAFF TGTGCCAGTAGTATAGGGGGGGACACTGAAGCTTTCTTT
- TRBJ1-1 - TRBV29-1 CSVDGARVTEAFF TGCAGCGTTGATGGGGCAAGGGTCACTGAAGCTTTCTTT
- TRBJ2-7 TRBD1 TRBV27 CASSPGTGSEQYF TGTGCCAGCAGCCCCGGGACAGGGAGCGAACAGTACTTC
- TRBJ2-3 TRBD1 TRBV5-1 CASKTGISTDTQYF TGCGCCAGTAAGACAGGGATCAGCACAGATACGCAGTATTTT
- TRBJ2-1 - TRBV4-1 CASSQDGSLRGEQFF TGCGCCAGCAGCCAAGATGGGTCCTTACGGGGTGAGCAGTTCTTC
- TRBJ2-7 TRBD2 TRBV5-1 CASSLGSGRASEQYF TGCGCCAGCAGCTTGGGGAGCGGGAGGGCGTCCGAGCAGTACTTC
- TRBJ1-1 TRBD1 TRBV28 CASSLPGQGRWKAFF TGTGCCAGCAGTTTGCCGGGACAGGGGCGCTGGAAAGCTTTCTTT
- TRBJ1-3 - TRBV28 CASRPTGFSGNTIYF TGTGCCAGCAGACCTACAGGGTTCTCTGGAAACACCATATATTTT
- TRBJ2-7 - TRBV28 CASTPPRGEQYF TGTGCCAGCACCCCCCCCCGAGGCGAGCAGTACTTC
- TRBJ2-7 TRBD2 TRBV28 CASSGGTSGSYEQYF TGTGCCAGCAGCGGTGGGACTAGCGGGTCCTACGAGCAGTACTTC
- TRBJ1-2 TRBD1 TRBV29-1 CSVVERTGTHGYTF TGCAGCGTTGTGGAGAGGACAGGGACCCATGGCTACACCTTC
- TRBJ2-3 TRBD2 TRBV29-1 CSVEGTSGSKTDTQYF TGCAGCGTTGAAGGGACTAGCGGGAGCAAGACAGATACGCAGTATTTT
- TRBJ2-6 - TRBV30 CAWSAGAGANVLTF TGTGCCTGGAGTGCAGGGGCTGGGGCCAACGTCCTGACTTTC
- TRBJ2-1 TRBD2 TRBV7-3 CASSLKGTSGPRTYNEQFF TGTGCCAGCAGCTTAAAAGGGACTAGCGGTCCTAGGACGTACAATGAGCAGTTCTTC
- TRBJ2-7 - TRBV7-2 CASSQLDSPSGEQYF TGTGCCAGCAGCCAACTTGACAGCCCTTCGGGCGAGCAGTACTTC